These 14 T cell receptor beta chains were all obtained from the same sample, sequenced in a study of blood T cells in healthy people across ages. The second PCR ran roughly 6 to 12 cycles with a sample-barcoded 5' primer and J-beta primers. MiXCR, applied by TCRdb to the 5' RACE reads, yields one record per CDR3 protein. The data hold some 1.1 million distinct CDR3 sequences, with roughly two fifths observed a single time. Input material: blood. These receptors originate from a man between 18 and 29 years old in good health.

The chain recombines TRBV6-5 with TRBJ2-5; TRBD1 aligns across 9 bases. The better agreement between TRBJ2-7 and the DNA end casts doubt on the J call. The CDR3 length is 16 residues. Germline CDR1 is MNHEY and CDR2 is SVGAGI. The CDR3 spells CASSYSNGTGLYEQYF. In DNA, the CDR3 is TGTGCCAGCAGTTACTCGAACGGGACAGGGCTCTACGAGCAGTACTTC.

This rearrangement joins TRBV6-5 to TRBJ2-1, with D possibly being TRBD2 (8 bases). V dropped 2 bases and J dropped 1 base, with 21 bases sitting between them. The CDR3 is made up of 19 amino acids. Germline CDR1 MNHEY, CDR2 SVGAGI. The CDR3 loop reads CASSYSRDSGGLSYNEQFF. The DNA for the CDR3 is TGTGCCAGCAGTTACAGCAGGGACAGCGGGGGTCTTTCCTACAATGAGCAGTTCTTC.

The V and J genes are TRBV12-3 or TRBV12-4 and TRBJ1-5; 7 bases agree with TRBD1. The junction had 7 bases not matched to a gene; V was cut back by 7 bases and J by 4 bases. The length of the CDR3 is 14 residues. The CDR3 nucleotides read TGTGCCAGCACCTGGACAGGCCAAAATCAGCCCCAGCATTTT. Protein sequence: CASTWTGQNQPQHF.

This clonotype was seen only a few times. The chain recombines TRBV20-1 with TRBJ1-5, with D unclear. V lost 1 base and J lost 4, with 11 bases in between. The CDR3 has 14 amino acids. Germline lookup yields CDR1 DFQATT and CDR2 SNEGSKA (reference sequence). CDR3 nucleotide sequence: TGCAGTGCTAGAGGTGGGCGGCAGAATCAGCCCCAGCATTTT. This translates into CSARGGRQNQPQHF.

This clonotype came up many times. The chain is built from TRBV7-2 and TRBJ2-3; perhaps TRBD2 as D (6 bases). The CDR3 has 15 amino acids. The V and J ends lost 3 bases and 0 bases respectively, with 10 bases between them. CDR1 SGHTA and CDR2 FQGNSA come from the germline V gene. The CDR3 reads CASSFGTASTDTQYF. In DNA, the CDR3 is TGTGCCAGCAGCTTTGGGACTGCTAGCACAGATACGCAGTATTTT.

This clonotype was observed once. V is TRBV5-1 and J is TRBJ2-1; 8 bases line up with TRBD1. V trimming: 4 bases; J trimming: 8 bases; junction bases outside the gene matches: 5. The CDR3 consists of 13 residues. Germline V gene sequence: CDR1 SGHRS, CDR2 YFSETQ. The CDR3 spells CASSRTGSDEQFF. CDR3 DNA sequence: TGCGCCAGCAGCCGGACAGGGTCCGATGAGCAGTTCTTC.

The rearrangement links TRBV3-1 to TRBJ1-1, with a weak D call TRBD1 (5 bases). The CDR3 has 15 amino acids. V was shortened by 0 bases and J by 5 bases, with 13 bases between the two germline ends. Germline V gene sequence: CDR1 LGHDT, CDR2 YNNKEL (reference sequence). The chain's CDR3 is CASSQDNGARTEAFF. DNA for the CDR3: TGTGCCAGCAGCCAAGATAACGGGGCGCGGACTGAAGCTTTCTTT. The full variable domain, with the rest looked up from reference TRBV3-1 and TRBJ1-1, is DTAVSQTPKYLVTQMGNDKSIKCEQNLGHDTMYWYKQDSKKFLKIMFSYNNKELIINETVPNRFSPKSPDKAHLNLHINSLELGDSAVYFCASSQDNGARTEAFFGQGTRLTVV.

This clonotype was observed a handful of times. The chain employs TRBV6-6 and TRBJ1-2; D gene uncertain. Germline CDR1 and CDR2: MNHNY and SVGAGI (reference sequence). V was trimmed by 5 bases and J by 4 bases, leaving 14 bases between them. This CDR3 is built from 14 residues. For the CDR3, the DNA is TGTGCCAGCAGTACCTTTTCTCAAACCTATGGCTACACCTTC. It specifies CASSTFSQTYGYTF.

The CDR3 nucleotides are TGTGCCAGCGGAAGTAGGGCTCAGCCCGATACGCAGTATTTT. Encoded protein: CASGSRAQPDTQYF. V and J are TRBV12-3 or TRBV12-4 and TRBJ2-3, with D hard to call. V was cut by 8 bases and J by 6 bases, with 18 bases left in between. The CDR3 totals 14 residues.

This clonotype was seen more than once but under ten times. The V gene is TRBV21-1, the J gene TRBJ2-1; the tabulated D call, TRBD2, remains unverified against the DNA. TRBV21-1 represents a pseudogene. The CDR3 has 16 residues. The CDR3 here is CASRKLVGGLYNEQFF. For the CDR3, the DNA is TGTGCCAGCAGAAAACTAGTGGGGGGGCTGTACAATGAGCAGTTCTTC.

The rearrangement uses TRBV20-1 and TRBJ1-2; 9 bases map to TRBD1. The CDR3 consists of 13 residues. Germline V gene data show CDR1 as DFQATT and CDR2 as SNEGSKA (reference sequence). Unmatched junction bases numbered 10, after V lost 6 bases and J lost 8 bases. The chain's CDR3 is CSAVRDRVDGYTF. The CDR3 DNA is TGCAGTGCGGTCCGGGACAGGGTGGACGGCTACACCTTC.

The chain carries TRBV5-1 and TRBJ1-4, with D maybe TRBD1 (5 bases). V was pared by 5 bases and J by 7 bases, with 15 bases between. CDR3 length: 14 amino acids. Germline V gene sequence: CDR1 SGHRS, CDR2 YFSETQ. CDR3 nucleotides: TGCGCCAGCAGTGGCGGGGGGTTCGGTGAAAAACTGTTTTTT. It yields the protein CASSGGGFGEKLFF.

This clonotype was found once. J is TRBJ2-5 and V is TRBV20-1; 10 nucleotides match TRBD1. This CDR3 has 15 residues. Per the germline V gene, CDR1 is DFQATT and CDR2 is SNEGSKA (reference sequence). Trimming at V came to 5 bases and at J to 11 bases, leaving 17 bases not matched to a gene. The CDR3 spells CSAPPGTGANNEQYF. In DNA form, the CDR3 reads TGCAGTGCTCCGCCCGGGACAGGGGCTAATAATGAGCAGTACTTC.

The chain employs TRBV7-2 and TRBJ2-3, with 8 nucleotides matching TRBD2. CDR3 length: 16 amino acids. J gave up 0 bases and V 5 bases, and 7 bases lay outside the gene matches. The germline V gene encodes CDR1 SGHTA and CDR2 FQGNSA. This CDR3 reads CASSPEVAGSTDTQYF. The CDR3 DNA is TGTGCCAGCAGCCCTGAGGTAGCGGGGAGCACAGATACGCAGTATTTT. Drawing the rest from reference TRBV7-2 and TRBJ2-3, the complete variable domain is GAGVSQSPSNKVTEKGKDVELRCDPISGHTALYWYRQSLGQGLEFLIYFQGNSAPDKSGLPSDRFSAERTGGSVSTLTIQRTQQEDSAVYLCASSPEVAGSTDTQYFGPGTRLTVL.